This T cell receptor beta chain comes out of a study of T-cell reconstitution after alpha-beta-depleted transplantation in children. This clonotype was counted a few times. The antigen is not known. As it was prepared, the TCRbeta library received unique molecular identifiers. TCRdb re-called the PCR reads with MiXCR, one entry per CDR3 protein. The sample includes around 130,000 distinct CDR3 sequences, roughly 9% seen only once; the top ten take around 24%. Study-wide points: Counts and diversity of T cells one year after transplant came mostly from newly produced T cells.

Between the trimmed V and J ends, which lost 3 bases and 2 bases, there was a span of 11 bases. The germline V gene encodes CDR1 DFQATT and CDR2 SNEGSKA (reference sequence). The CDR3 is 13 residues long. The TCR sequence derives from a girl under three years old who had a stem cell transplant for combined immunodeficiency, so the T cells may come from the graft donor. The rearrangement joins TRBV20-1 to TRBJ2-7; TRBD1 is a possible D gene (6 bases). Sequenced here: PBMCs, mostly from graft donor cells, sampled 180 days after TCRalphabeta/CD19-depleted stem cell transplant. CDR3 sequence (DNA): TGCAGTGCTAGCCCCACAGGGCCCTACGAGCAGTACTTC. Its protein is CSASPTGPYEQYF.